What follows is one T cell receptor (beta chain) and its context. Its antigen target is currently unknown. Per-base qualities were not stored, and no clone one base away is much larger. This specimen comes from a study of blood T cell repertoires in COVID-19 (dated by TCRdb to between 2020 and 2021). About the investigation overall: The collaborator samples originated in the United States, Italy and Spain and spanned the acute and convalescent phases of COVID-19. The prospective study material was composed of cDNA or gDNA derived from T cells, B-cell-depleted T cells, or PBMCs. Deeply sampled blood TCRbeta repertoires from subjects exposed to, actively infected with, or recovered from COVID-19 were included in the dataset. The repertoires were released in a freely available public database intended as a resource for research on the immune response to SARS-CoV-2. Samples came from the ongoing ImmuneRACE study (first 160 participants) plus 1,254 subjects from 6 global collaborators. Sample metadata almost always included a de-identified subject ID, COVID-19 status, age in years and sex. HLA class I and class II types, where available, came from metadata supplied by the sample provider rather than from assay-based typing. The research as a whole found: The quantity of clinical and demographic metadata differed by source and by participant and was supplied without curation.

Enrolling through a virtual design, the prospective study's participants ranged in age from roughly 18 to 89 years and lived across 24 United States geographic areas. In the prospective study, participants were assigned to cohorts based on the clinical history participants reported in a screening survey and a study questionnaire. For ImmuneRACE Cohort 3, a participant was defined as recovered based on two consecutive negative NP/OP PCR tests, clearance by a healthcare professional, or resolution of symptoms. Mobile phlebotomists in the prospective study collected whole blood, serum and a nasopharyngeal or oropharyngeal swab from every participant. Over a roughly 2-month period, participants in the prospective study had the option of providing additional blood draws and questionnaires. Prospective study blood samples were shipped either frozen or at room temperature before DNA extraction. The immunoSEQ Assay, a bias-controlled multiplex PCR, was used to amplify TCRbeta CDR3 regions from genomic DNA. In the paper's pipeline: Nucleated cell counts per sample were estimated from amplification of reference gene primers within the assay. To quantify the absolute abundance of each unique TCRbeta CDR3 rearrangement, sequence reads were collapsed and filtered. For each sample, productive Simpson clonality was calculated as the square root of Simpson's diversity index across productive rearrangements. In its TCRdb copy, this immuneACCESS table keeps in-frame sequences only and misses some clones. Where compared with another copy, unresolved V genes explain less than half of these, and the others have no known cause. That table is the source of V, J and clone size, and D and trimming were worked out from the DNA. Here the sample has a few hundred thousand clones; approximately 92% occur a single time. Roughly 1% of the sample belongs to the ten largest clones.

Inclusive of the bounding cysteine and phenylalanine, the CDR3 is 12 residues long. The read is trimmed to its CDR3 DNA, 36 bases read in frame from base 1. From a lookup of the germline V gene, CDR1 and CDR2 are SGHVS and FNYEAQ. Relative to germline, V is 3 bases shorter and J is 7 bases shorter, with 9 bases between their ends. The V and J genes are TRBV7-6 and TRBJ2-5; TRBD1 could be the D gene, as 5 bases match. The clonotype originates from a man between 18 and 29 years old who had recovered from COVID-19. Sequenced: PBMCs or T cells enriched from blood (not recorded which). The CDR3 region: CASSLDTRTQYF. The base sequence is TGTGCCAGCAGCTTGGACACGAGGACCCAGTACTTC.